This TCR beta chain was sequenced during a study of T cells in Graves' hyperthyroidism and ophthalmopathy. Study conclusions and caveats: Model output signaled ophthalmopathy a median roughly 6.5 months ahead of onset.

Those patients with uncontrolled infection, other autoimmune disease, pregnancy or lactation were excluded. Using RNA transcripts as the source, TCR beta CDR3 regions were amplified. First-round RT-PCR of the TCR CDR3 relied on the HTBI primer set. TCRdb recomputed calls from the multiplex PCR reads with MiXCR, one row per CDR3 protein. The repertoire includes hundreds of thousands of distinct CDR3 sequences, about 17% of them detected once, and about 29% sits in the top ten. This clonotype was counted many times. What it binds is not known. The TCR sequence derives from a woman between 18 and 29 years old with Graves' ophthalmopathy. The material sequenced was blood.

In nucleotides, the CDR3 is TGTGCCCACCGACTAGCGGGAGAAGTGGAGCCCTACAATGAGCAGTTCTTC. Its translation is CAHRLAGEVEPYNEQFF. The rearrangement joins TRBV27 to TRBJ2-1; TRBD2 agrees at 12 bases. CDR3 length equals 17 residues. CDR1 and CDR2 (germline): MNHEY, SMNVEV (reference sequence). V was clipped by 11 bases and J by 2 bases; unmatched bases: 13.